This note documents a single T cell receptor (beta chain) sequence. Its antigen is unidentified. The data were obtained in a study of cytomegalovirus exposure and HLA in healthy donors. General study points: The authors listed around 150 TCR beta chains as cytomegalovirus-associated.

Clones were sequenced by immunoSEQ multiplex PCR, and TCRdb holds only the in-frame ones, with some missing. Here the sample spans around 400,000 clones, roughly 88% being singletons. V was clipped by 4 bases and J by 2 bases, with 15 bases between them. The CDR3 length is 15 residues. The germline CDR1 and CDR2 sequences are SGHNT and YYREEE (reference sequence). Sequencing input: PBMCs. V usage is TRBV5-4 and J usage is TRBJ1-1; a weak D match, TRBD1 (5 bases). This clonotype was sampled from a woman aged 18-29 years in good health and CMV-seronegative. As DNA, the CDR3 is TGTGCCAGCAGCCCTGGGGCAGGGCAAAACACTGAAGCTTTCTTT. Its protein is CASSPGAGQNTEAFF.